This TCR beta chain was sequenced in a study of brain metastases from non-small cell lung cancer. Study-wide results and limits: Metastases had sparse T cells but largely shared repertoires with primaries. Compared with primary tumors, brain metastases showed less T-cell infiltration. Compared with their matched primary tumors, approximately 68% of brain metastases showed expanded T-cell clones.

With 5 bases removed from V and 2 bases from J, the gap between germline ends came to 19 bases. This CDR3 is 16 amino acids long. The germline gives CDR1 LNHDA, CDR2 SQIVND (reference sequence). Regarding this clone: Its antigen is not identified.

Method: immunoSEQ multiplex PCR; TCRdb's copy keeps in-frame clones and lacks some. The sample contains roughly 8,300 clones, just under 85% of which appear only once. Sequenced input: primary lung tumor tissue. The V gene is TRBV19, the J gene TRBJ2-7; no firm D call. This TCR derives from a donor at least 40 years old with non-small cell lung cancer. CDR3 loop: CASSYSHNPSTYEQYF. DNA of the CDR3: TGTGCCAGTAGTTACTCCCACAATCCATCTACCTACGAGCAGTACTTC.